What follows describes a single T cell receptor (beta chain). Its antigen is not known. The data originate from a study of graft-versus-host responses after intestinal transplantation. Study outcomes and limitations: Detection of GvH clones occurred in recipient marrow, and some had their first appearance in ileum or blood. Elevated graft-versus-host to host-versus-graft clonal ratios in allografts were recorded for patients with graft-donor T cell macrochimerism. Peak levels of circulating GvH clones tracked with early post-transplant HvG declines.

The protocol was immunoSEQ multiplex PCR, while the TCRdb copy is restricted to in-frame clones and leaves out a portion. The profile shows about 47,000 clones, approximately 95% of them singletons. Trimming removed 2 bases from V and 2 bases from J, with 5 bases in between. Per the germline V gene, CDR1 is MRHNA and CDR2 is SNTAGT. The CDR3 contains 13 residues. Sequences were derived from PBMCs, sampled roughly 760 days after a first intestinal transplant, on the day of a second. The receptor was isolated from a human patient who received an intestinal transplant, so some T cells may come from the graft donor. The genes are TRBV6-4 and TRBJ2-3, with no clear D. CDR3 bases: TGTGCCAGCAGTGACGGCATCACAGATACGCAGTATTTT. Its protein is CASSDGITDTQYF.